This TCR beta chain comes out of a study of blood T cell repertoires in COVID-19. On the study more broadly: Sites across the United States, Italy and Spain contributed samples from acute and convalescent COVID-19. Sources were T cells, B-cell-depleted T cells, or PBMCs; the material itself was cDNA or gDNA.

The CDR3 length is 15 residues. Germline V lookup: CDR1 LNHNV, CDR2 YYDKDF (reference sequence). A remark on this clone: The germline gene is not matched at one end of the junction; a read error may be the cause.

Per the original data handling: Estimates of nucleated cell counts were drawn from the amplification of reference gene primers. TCRdb keeps only in-frame clones here, not all; method: immunoSEQ multiplex PCR. V and J calls and clone size come straight from that table; D and trimming were deduced from the DNA. Of some 220,000 clones in the sample, around 84% were seen once. The sample comprised peripheral blood. This clonotype was sampled from a middle-aged man with active or convalescent COVID-19. V and J are TRBV15 and TRBJ2-1, with 9 nucleotides matching TRBD2. The CDR3 is CATSREWGLAHEQFF. CDR3 coding DNA: TGTGCCACCAGCCGAGAATGGGGACTAGCCCATGAGCAGTTCTTC.